A single T cell receptor (beta chain) is shown here with its context. The antigen remains unidentified. Template switching with 5'RACE generated the TCR cDNA and added a universal primer site and UMIs. TCRdb reanalysed the 5' RACE reads using MiXCR and keeps one entry per CDR3 protein. The sample yields hundreds of thousands of distinct CDR3 sequences, around an eighth seen once. This record belongs to a study of T cells after yellow fever vaccination. About the research overall: Preparation of the low-cell-number fractions used SMART-Seq v4 Ultra Low Input.

Study-wide results and caveats: After the booster, over 95% of CD4 and about 90% of CD8 primary-response clones were re-detected.

The germline V gene encodes CDR1 SNHLY and CDR2 FYNNEI. Trimming took 7 bases from V and 3 from J, leaving 10 bases between them. There are 13 residues in the CDR3. The chain links TRBV2 to TRBJ2-1; D is perhaps TRBD2 (6 bases). Specimen: PBMCs, collected on the day of the yellow fever booster vaccination. The source of this sequence is a man aged 25-45 years who received the YFV17D yellow fever vaccine. The CDR3 sequence: CASTTSRYNEQFF. CDR3 sequence (DNA): TGTGCCAGCACAACTAGCCGCTACAATGAGCAGTTCTTC.